The next 24 T cell receptor beta chains were all read from a single sample in a study of cytomegalovirus exposure and HLA in healthy donors. Clones were read by immunoSEQ multiplex PCR, and TCRdb kept only the in-frame ones, dropping some. The sample includes under 150,000 clones, roughly 86% of them seen just once. Sequencing was carried out using PBMCs. The origin of the receptors is a man younger than 35 in good health and CMV-seropositive.

The chain uses TRBV19 and TRBJ2-7; 9 nucleotides align to TRBD1. The germline CDR1 and CDR2 sequences are LNHDA and SQIVND (reference sequence). This CDR3 comprises 14 residues. After removal of 3 bases from V and 3 bases from J, the junction contained 3 bases not matched to a gene. The chain's CDR3 is CASSIRDRDYEQYF. CDR3 nucleotides: TGTGCCAGTAGTATCCGGGACAGGGACTACGAGCAGTACTTC.

In its sample, this clone was seen a few times. The chain employs TRBV18 and TRBJ2-6; TRBD1 is a possible D gene (5 bases). The V gene lost 4 bases and the J gene lost 2 bases, with 9 bases spanning the gap. Germline V gene sequence: CDR1 KGHSH, CDR2 LQKENI. This CDR3 comprises 15 residues. This chain's CDR3 is CASSRDSAGANVLTF. CDR3 bases: TGTGCCAGCTCACGCGACAGCGCTGGGGCCAACGTCCTGACTTTC.

V is TRBV5-5 and J is TRBJ2-7, with 7 bases identical to TRBD1. CDR1 SGHKS and CDR2 YYEKEE come from the germline V gene (reference sequence). This CDR3 region has 15 residues. Trimming cost V 3 bases and J 3 bases; bases outside gene matches: 9. The CDR3 loop reads CASSWTRDSIYEQYF. The CDR3 DNA follows: TGTGCCAGCAGCTGGACTCGGGACAGCATCTACGAGCAGTACTTC.

The chain is built from TRBV5-6 and TRBJ2-7; 7 nucleotides match TRBD1. This CDR3 is 13 amino acids long. From germline, CDR1 is SGHDT and CDR2 YYEEEE. The V and J ends lost 4 bases and 1 base, in that order; junction bases with no gene match: 2. Here the CDR3 DNA reads TGTGCCAGCAGCGCGACAGGGTCCTACGAGCAGTACTTC. It encodes CASSATGSYEQYF. Full variable domain (remainder filled in from reference TRBV5-6 and TRBJ2-7): DAGVTQSPTHLIKTRGQQVTLRCSPKSGHDTVSWYQQALGQGPQFIFQYYEEEERQRGNFPDRFSGHQFPNYSSELNVNALLLGDSALYLCASSATGSYEQYFGPGTRLTVT.

The chain has TRBV19 and TRBJ2-3, with 11 nucleotides matching TRBD2. The junction had 6 bases not matched to a gene; V was cut back by 3 bases and J by 7 bases. CDR3 length: 15 amino acids. CDR1 and CDR2 from the germline V gene are LNHDA and SQIVND (reference sequence). The CDR3 loop is CASSIDSGRDYTQYF. In nucleotides, the CDR3 is TGTGCCAGTAGTATCGATAGCGGGAGGGATTATACGCAGTATTTT.

The chain uses TRBV4-2 and TRBJ2-2, with TRBD1 matching 7 bases. CDR1 LGHNA and CDR2 YNFKEQ come from the germline V gene. V was pared by 4 bases and J by 0 bases, with 5 bases of the junction left unmatched. This CDR3 contains 16 residues. DNA for the CDR3: TGTGCCAGCAGCCCGACAGGGAGAGCGAACACCGGGGAGCTGTTTTTT. Translating it yields CASSPTGRANTGELFF.

V is TRBV5-1 and J is TRBJ2-2; D might be TRBD2 (5 bases). V dropped 5 bases and J dropped 4 bases, with 15 bases sitting between them. Germline CDR1 reads SGHRS; CDR2 reads YFSETQ. The CDR3 is 15 amino acids. The DNA for the CDR3 is TGCGCCAGCAGGGACTCAGGCGGTGGCACCGGGGAGCTGTTTTTT. Translating it yields CASRDSGGGTGELFF.

The chain carries TRBV20-1 and TRBJ2-3; D call uncertain. The V gene lost 6 bases and the J gene lost 6 bases, with 10 bases spanning the gap. Germline V gene lookup returns CDR1 DFQATT and CDR2 SNEGSKA (reference sequence). This CDR3 spans 11 amino acids. The CDR3 region is CSALAWDTQYF. The CDR3 region has the DNA TGCAGTGCCTTGGCATGGGATACGCAGTATTTT.

This CDR3 is CASSLAHLAGGYEQYF. CDR3 nucleotides: TGTGCCAGCAGCTTAGCGCATCTAGCGGGAGGTTACGAGCAGTACTTC. The chain combines TRBV11-1 with TRBJ2-7, with 11 bases identical to TRBD2. Germline V lookup: CDR1 SGHAT, CDR2 FQDESV (reference sequence). This CDR3 is 16 amino acids long. Trimming took 0 bases from V and 4 from J; bases not matched to a gene: 5.

The rearrangement links TRBV28 to TRBJ2-1; 7 bases align to TRBD1. The CDR3 runs to 16 residues. CDR1 is MDHEN and CDR2 is SYDVKM in the germline V gene. J gave up 3 bases and V 5 bases, and 10 bases lay outside the gene matches. CDR3 protein: CASSPGPGQNYNEQFF. Here the CDR3 DNA reads TGTGCCAGCAGTCCTGGGCCGGGACAGAACTACAATGAGCAGTTCTTC. The full variable domain, in which reference TRBV28 and TRBJ2-1 provide the parts outside the CDR3, is DVKVTQSSRYLVKRTGEKVFLECVQDMDHENMFWYRQDPGLGLRLIYFSYDVKMKEKGDIPEGYSVSREKKERFSLILESASTNQTSMYLCASSPGPGQNYNEQFFGPGTRLTVL.

The chain carries TRBV2 and TRBJ1-3, with D uncertain. This CDR3 contains 16 residues. Germline V CDR1 and CDR2: SNHLY, FYNNEI. The V end was cut by 7 bases, the J end by 4 bases, with 20 bases between. This CDR3 is CASKEGRLIWGNTIYF. CDR3 nucleotide sequence: TGTGCCAGCAAGGAAGGCAGGTTGATCTGGGGAAACACCATATATTTT.

The rearrangement links TRBV29-1 to TRBJ1-1, with 7 bases matching TRBD1. The CDR3 is 21 residues long. J was trimmed by 3 bases and V by 0 bases; bases with no gene match: 25. CDR1 and CDR2 (germline): SQVTM, ANQGSEA. The CDR3 is CSVEDPRQGTLAGLWDTEAFF. CDR3 in DNA: TGCAGCGTTGAAGACCCCCGACAGGGAACGCTTGCTGGGTTATGGGACACTGAAGCTTTCTTT.

This chain joins TRBV5-4 and TRBJ2-2, with D maybe TRBD1 (5 bases). The CDR3 consists of 13 residues. In germline, CDR1 is SGHNT, CDR2 YYREEE (reference sequence). V gave up 5 bases and J gave up 6 bases, with 11 bases separating them. CDR3 in amino acids: CASRARGAGELFF. CDR3 sequence (DNA): TGTGCCAGCAGGGCTAGGGGCGCCGGGGAGCTGTTTTTT.

The chain recombines TRBV5-4 with TRBJ2-7; TRBD1 agrees at 8 bases. Losses at the gene ends were 0 bases for V and 1 base for J; bases not matched to a gene: 3. CDR3 length equals 15 residues. In germline, CDR1 is SGHNT, CDR2 YYREEE (reference sequence). CDR3 in amino acids: CASSLVGTGSYEQYF. The CDR3 DNA reads as TGTGCCAGCAGCTTGGTCGGGACAGGATCCTACGAGCAGTACTTC.

This clone appeared a single time. The V gene is TRBV5-4, the J gene TRBJ2-1; 8 nucleotides align to TRBD1. In germline, CDR1 is SGHNT, CDR2 YYREEE (reference sequence). J lost 2 bases, V lost 4 bases, and 5 bases had no gene match. The CDR3 sequence is 15 residues long. This chain's CDR3 is CASSKRDRTYNEQFF. As DNA, the CDR3 is TGTGCCAGCAGCAAAAGGGACAGGACCTACAATGAGCAGTTCTTC.

J is TRBJ2-5 and V is TRBV2; 11 positions agree with TRBD2. V lost 4 bases, J lost 3 bases, and 1 base stayed unmatched. From germline, CDR1 is SNHLY and CDR2 FYNNEI. The CDR3 sequence is 14 residues long. In DNA form, the CDR3 reads TGTGCCAGCAGTGGGGGACTAGCGGAAGAGACCCAGTACTTC. Its protein product is CASSGGLAEETQYF.

This clone appeared once. The rearrangement links TRBV18 to TRBJ1-2, with D perhaps matching TRBD1 (6 bases). V was pared by 2 bases and J by 4 bases, with 14 bases between. The CDR3 sequence is 15 residues long. CDR1 is KGHSH, CDR2 LQKENI, per germline. CDR3 DNA sequence: TGTGCCAGCTCACCATCGGCAGGGGAAAGCTATGGCTACACCTTC. Translated, it gives CASSPSAGESYGYTF.

The sample holds many counts of this clone. The chain couples TRBV6-5 to TRBJ1-3, with 8 bases aligning to TRBD1. V was pared by 4 bases and J by 10 bases, with 6 bases of the junction left unmatched. This CDR3 has 13 residues. The germline gives CDR1 MNHEY, CDR2 SVGAGI. CDR3 nucleotides: TGTGCCAGCAGTTCTTTGACAGGGGTGACCATATATTTT. Translating it yields CASSSLTGVTIYF.

This chain connects TRBV11-2 to TRBJ2-7, with 8 bases matching TRBD1. The CDR3 is 15 amino acids. V lost 2 bases to trimming and J lost 2 bases; unmatched junction nucleotides: 5. Germline loops: CDR1 SGHAT, CDR2 FQNNGV. The CDR3 here is CASSLRRQGPYEQYF. CDR3 sequence (DNA): TGTGCCAGCAGCTTACGGAGACAGGGGCCCTACGAGCAGTACTTC.

CDR3 amino acids: CASSLYPGYYYGYTF. The CDR3 coding sequence is TGTGCCAGCAGCTTATATCCAGGGTATTACTATGGCTACACCTTC. J is TRBJ1-2 and V is TRBV7-9; TRBD1 might be the D (5 bases). Trimming removed 2 bases from V and 3 bases from J, with 13 bases in between. The germline V gene encodes CDR1 SEHNR and CDR2 FQNEAQ (reference sequence). CDR3 length: 15 residues.

The chain recombines TRBV5-8 with TRBJ2-2, with 8 positions matching TRBD1. CDR3 length: 14 amino acids. Per the germline V gene, CDR1 is SGHTS and CDR2 is YDEGEE. The ends lost 4 bases at V and 5 bases at J; junction bases unmatched: 4. The CDR3 DNA sequence: TGTGCCAGCAGCGATAGGACAGGGACCGGGGAGCTGTTTTTT. Translated, it gives CASSDRTGTGELFF.

The V call is TRBV9, the J call TRBJ2-4, with 10 bases aligning to TRBD1. V shed 3 bases and J 0 bases; nucleotides not matched to a gene: 12. This CDR3 region has 19 residues. Germline-derived CDR1 and CDR2 are SGDLS and YYNGEE. The CDR3 reads CASSEWGTGVGEAKNIQYF. In nucleotides, the CDR3 is TGTGCCAGCAGCGAGTGGGGGACAGGGGTTGGAGAAGCCAAAAACATTCAGTACTTC.

The chain has TRBV7-8 and TRBJ1-5; D unresolved. The germline V gene has CDR1 SGHVS and CDR2 FQNEAQ. V lost 8 bases, J lost 9 bases, and 26 bases lay in between. The CDR3 totals 16 residues. This CDR3 is CASGHYTREGEWPQHF. The CDR3 coding sequence is TGTGCCAGCGGCCACTACACTCGGGAGGGAGAATGGCCCCAGCATTTT.

The rearrangement links TRBV6-5 to TRBJ1-1, with TRBD1 as a possible D gene (5 bases). The CDR3 has 14 residues. The V end lost 4 bases, the J end lost 0 bases, and 9 bases lay between the germline ends. Germline CDR1 and CDR2: MNHEY and SVGAGI. The CDR3 nucleotides read TGTGCCAGCAGTTTGGGACTGATGAACACTGAAGCTTTCTTT. Translation: CASSLGLMNTEAFF.